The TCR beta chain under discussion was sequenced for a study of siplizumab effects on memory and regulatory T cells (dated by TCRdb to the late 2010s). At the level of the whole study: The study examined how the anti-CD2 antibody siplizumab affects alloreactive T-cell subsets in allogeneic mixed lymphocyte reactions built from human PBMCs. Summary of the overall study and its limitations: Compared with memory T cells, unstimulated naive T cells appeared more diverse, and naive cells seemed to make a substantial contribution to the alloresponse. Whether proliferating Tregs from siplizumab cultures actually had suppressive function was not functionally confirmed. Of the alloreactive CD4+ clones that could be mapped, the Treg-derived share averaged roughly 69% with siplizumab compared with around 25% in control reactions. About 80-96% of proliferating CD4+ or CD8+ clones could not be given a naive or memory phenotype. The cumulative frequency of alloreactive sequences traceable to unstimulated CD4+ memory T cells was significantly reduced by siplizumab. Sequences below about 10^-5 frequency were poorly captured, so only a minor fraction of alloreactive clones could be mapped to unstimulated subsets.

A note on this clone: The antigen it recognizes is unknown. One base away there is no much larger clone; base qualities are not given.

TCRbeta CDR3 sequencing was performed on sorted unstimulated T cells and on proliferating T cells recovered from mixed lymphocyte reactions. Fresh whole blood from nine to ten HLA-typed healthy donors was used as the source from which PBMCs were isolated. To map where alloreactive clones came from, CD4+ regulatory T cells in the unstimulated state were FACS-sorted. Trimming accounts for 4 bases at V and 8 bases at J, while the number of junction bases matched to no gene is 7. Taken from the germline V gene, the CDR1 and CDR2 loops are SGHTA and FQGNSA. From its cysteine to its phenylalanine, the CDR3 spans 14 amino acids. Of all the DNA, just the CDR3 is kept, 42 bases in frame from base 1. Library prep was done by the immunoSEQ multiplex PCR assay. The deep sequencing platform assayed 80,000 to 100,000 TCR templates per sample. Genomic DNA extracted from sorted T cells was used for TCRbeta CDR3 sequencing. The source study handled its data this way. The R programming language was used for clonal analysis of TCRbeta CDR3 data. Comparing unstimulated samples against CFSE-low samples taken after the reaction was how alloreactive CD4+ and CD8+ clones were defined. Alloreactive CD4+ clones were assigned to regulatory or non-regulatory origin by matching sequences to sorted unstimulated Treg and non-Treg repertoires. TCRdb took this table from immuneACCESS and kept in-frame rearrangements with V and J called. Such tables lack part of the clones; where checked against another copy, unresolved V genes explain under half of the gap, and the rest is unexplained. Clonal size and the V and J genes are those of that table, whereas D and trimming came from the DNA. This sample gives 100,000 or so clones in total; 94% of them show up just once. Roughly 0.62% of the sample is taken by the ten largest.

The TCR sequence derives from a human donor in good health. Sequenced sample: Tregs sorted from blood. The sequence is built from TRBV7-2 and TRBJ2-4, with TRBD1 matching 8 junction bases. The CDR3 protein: CASSSRTGQDIQYF. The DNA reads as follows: TGTGCCAGCAGCTCGCGGACAGGGCAGGACATTCAGTACTTC.